This TCR beta chain was sequenced during a study of T cell responses to AZD1222 COVID-19 vaccine. The wider study: Analysis merged second doses at about 4 or about 12 weeks. General study results and limits: Two AZD1222 administrations were followed by greater Spike-specific TCR breadth and depth. Nearly half of spike-specific TCRs reportedly target unmutated variant regions. The study found vaccine-associated CD4 TCRs spanning spike, dominant at 160-218 and 743-854.

The CDR3 has 17 amino acids. Unmatched junction bases numbered 13, after V lost 5 bases and J lost 3 bases. Germline CDR1 SGHVS, CDR2 FQNEAQ. TCRdb's table, derived via immunoSEQ multiplex PCR, lists solely in-frame clones and lacks some. The profile shows roughly 150,000 clones, more than 85% of them singletons. A word on this clone: Antigen specificity is unknown.

Sequenced here: peripheral blood, sampled on day 0 of AZD1222 vaccination. The clonotype originates from an adult in good health. The V and J genes are TRBV7-8 and TRBJ2-5; 9 nucleotides agree with TRBD1. CDR3 sequence reads: CASSRHTGGGGEETQYF. In DNA, the CDR3 is TGTGCCAGCAGCCGTCATACAGGGGGCGGAGGGGAAGAGACCCAGTACTTC. Supplemented by reference TRBV7-8 and TRBJ2-5, the full variable domain reads GAGVSQSPRYKVAKRGQDVALRCDPISGHVSLFWYQQALGQGPEFLTYFQNEAQLDKSGLPSDRFFAERPEGSVSTLKIQRTQQEDSAVYLCASSRHTGGGGEETQYFGPGTRLLVL.